The clone carrying this T cell receptor (beta chain) was observed at least ten times. The antigen is undetermined. This sample was included in a study of identical twins. Study results and caveats: Out-of-frame alpha sequences common to twins exhibited an excess of low generation probability.

One entry per CDR3 protein, called by TCRdb with MiXCR from the 5' RACE reads. The data contain 400,000 to 550,000 distinct CDR3 sequences, 14% of them seen just once; the ten biggest clones take up approximately 1%. Germline CDR1 SGHDT, CDR2 YYEEEE. The V gene lost 0 bases and the J gene lost 7 bases, with 13 bases spanning the gap. The CDR3 extends over 14 amino acids. Every donor was a healthy Caucasian. These data were also reused for a study on yellow fever vaccine responses in identical twins.

The J gene is TRBJ2-5, the V gene TRBV5-6, with D possibly matching TRBD1 (5 bases). Sequences were obtained from CD4+ T cells sorted from blood. This clonotype was obtained from a woman between 18 and 30 years old in good health. This chain's CDR3 is CASSLAPGLGTQYF. DNA for the CDR3: TGTGCCAGCAGCTTGGCCCCAGGGCTGGGGACCCAGTACTTC.